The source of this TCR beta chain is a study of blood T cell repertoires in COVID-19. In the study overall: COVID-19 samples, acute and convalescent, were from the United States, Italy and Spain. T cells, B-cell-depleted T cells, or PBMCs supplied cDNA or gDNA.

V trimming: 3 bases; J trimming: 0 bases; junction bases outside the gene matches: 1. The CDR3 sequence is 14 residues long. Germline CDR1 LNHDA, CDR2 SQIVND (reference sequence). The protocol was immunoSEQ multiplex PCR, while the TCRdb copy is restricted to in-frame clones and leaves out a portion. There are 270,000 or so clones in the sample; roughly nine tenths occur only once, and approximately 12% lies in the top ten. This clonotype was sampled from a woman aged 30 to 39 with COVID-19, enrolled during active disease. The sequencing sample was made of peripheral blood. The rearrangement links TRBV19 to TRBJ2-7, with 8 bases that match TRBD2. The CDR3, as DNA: TGTGCCAGTAGTATTGGGACTAGCTCCTACGAGCAGTACTTC. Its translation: CASSIGTSSYEQYF.